This is a list of T cell receptor beta chains from one sample in a study of early T cells in non-severe SARS-CoV-2 infection. TCRdb reprocessed the 5' RACE reads via MiXCR and lists one record per CDR3 protein. The sample includes about 76,000 distinct CDR3 sequences, 11% seen only once; the top ten take about 4.4%. The sequenced sample was whole blood. The origin of the receptors is an adult who was a healthcare worker with PCR-confirmed SARS-CoV-2 infection or an uninfected control (not recorded which). Each CDR3 is given with its conserved first and last residue. The order of the fields is V gene, clone size, J gene, D gene, CDR3 DNA, CDR3 protein. A D gene is named only where the DNA matches it firmly. Where a row states a size, it is once, few, many or the class of an expanded clone; other rows omit it.

TRBV27	-	TRBJ1-1	-	TGTGCCAGCAGGCTACTCCTGGGGAACACTGAAGCTTTCTTT	CASRLLLGNTEAFF
TRBV27	many	TRBJ2-1	-	TGTGCCAGCAGTTTAGCGGGGACCTACAATGAGCAGTTCTTC	CASSLAGTYNEQFF
TRBV7-2	-	TRBJ1-2	-	TGTGCCAGCACAGCCAGAGGGGCAAACTATGGCTACACCTTC	CASTARGANYGYTF
TRBV7-9	few	TRBJ2-3	-	TGTGCCAGCAGCTTATTTCAGCTCACAGATACGCAGTATTTT	CASSLFQLTDTQYF
TRBV28	-	TRBJ2-7	-	TGTGCCAGCAGCTCTCCTTACGAGAGGGGCGGGGAGCAGTACTTC	CASSSPYERGGEQYF
TRBV4-1	-	TRBJ1-6	-	TGCGCCAGCAGCCAAGAGCCCGGGACTAAAAGGGATTCACCCCTCCACTTT	CASSQEPGTKRDSPLHF
TRBV4-1	-	TRBJ2-3	-	TGCGCCAGCAGCCAAGGGGAGGAGCAGTATTTT	CASSQGEEQYF
TRBV19	few	TRBJ2-7	-	TGTGCCAGTACCCCTCGGGGCCAGCTTTACGAGCAGTACTTC	CASTPRGQLYEQYF
TRBV4-3	many	TRBJ2-2	-	TGCGCCAGCAGCCAAGTGACAGGCAACACCGGGGAGCTGTTTTTT	CASSQVTGNTGELFF
TRBV29-1	many	TRBJ2-5	-	TGCAGCGCCGATTCTGGACAGACGTACCAAGAGACCCAGTACTTC	CSADSGQTYQETQYF
TRBV12-5	few	TRBJ2-1	TRBD2	TGTGCTAGTGGTTTGCCCATAGCGGGGGGCTCCTATGAGCAGTTCTTC	CASGLPIAGGSYEQFF
TRBV3-1	-	TRBJ1-5	-	TGTGCCAGCAGCCAAGATTTAAAGGGGGGTCAGCCCCAGCATTTT	CASSQDLKGGQPQHF
TRBV6-5	many	TRBJ2-3	-	TGTGCCAGCAGTTACTCCGGGGCCCTTAGACCAGATACGCAGTATTTT	CASSYSGALRPDTQYF
TRBV30	few	TRBJ2-2	-	TGTGCCTGGAGACCCGTACAAGCGAACACCGGGGAGCTGTTTTTT	CAWRPVQANTGELFF
TRBV6-2/TRBV6-3	-	TRBJ2-5	-	TGTGCCAGCAGTACGCCGGGGGCGATCCAAGAGACCCAGTACTTC	CASSTPGAIQETQYF
TRBV4-3	-	TRBJ2-3	TRBD2	TGCGCCAGCAGCCCCGGGACTACCTTCACAGATACGCAGTATTTT	CASSPGTTFTDTQYF
TRBV24-1	many	TRBJ2-1	-	TGTGCCACCAGTGATGACAGGAATGAGCAGTTCTTC	CATSDDRNEQFF
TRBV6-5	many	TRBJ1-4	TRBD1	TGTGCCAGCAGTTTTGGGACAGGAGACGAAAAACTGTTTTTT	CASSFGTGDEKLFF
TRBV20-1	few	TRBJ2-3	TRBD1	TGCAGTGCTAGTCGTCAGGGGGCGTACACAGATACGCAGTATTTT	CSASRQGAYTDTQYF
TRBV6-1	few	TRBJ2-2	-	TGTGCCAGCAGCAGAACCACCGGGGAGCTGTTTTTT	CASSRTTGELFF
TRBV9	-	TRBJ1-2	-	TGTGCCAGCAGCGAAGGACAGACCTATGGCTACACCTTC	CASSEGQTYGYTF
TRBV29-1	-	TRBJ2-1	-	TGCAGCGTTCCCCTACTGAGGGGTTGGAATGAGCAGTTCTTC	CSVPLLRGWNEQFF